This is a list of T cell receptor beta chains from one sample in a study of blood T cell repertoires in COVID-19. Profiled with immunoSEQ multiplex PCR; TCRdb holds only in-frame clones, not every one. Of over 130,000 clones listed, about 80% are singletons. Sequencing was performed on peripheral blood. All receptors derive from a woman in her fifties or sixties with acute or convalescent COVID-19. CDR3s include the opening cysteine and the closing phenylalanine or tryptophan. D genes are given only for firm matches. Expanded clones get a size class; other rows say once, few or many, or leave the size out.

CDR3aa: CAWRDSVWEKLFF; CDR3nt: TGTGCCTGGAGGGACTCGGTTTGGGAAAAACTGTTTTTT; j_gene: TRBJ1-4; v_gene: TRBV30; d_gene: -; abundance: few
CDR3aa: CASSLYPTGTSPYNEQFF; CDR3nt: TGTGCCAGCAGTCTATACCCCACCGGGACTAGTCCCTACAATGAGCAGTTCTTC; j_gene: TRBJ2-1; v_gene: TRBV27; d_gene: TRBD2; abundance: -
CDR3aa: CASSLSDTEAFF; CDR3nt: TGCGCCAGCAGCTTGTCGGACACTGAAGCTTTCTTT; j_gene: TRBJ1-1; v_gene: TRBV5-1; d_gene: -; abundance: -
CDR3aa: CATSSPRSSGLTDTQYF; CDR3nt: TGTGCCACCAGCAGCCCTCGGTCTAGCGGGCTCACAGATACGCAGTATTTT; j_gene: TRBJ2-3; v_gene: TRBV15; d_gene: TRBD2; abundance: -
CDR3aa: CASSPTGGAYEQYF; CDR3nt: TGTGCCAGCAGCCCCACAGGGGGCGCCTACGAGCAGTACTTC; j_gene: TRBJ2-7; v_gene: TRBV7-9; d_gene: TRBD1; abundance: -
CDR3aa: CASKAGTGGEKLFF; CDR3nt: TGCGCCAGCAAGGCCGGGACAGGGGGAGAAAAACTGTTTTTT; j_gene: TRBJ1-4; v_gene: TRBV5-1; d_gene: TRBD1; abundance: -
CDR3aa: CASSFLGGDTQYF; CDR3nt: TGTGCCAGCAGCTTTCTCGGCGGAGATACGCAGTATTTT; j_gene: TRBJ2-3; v_gene: TRBV7-2; d_gene: -; abundance: -
CDR3aa: CASSIRQGPYEQYF; CDR3nt: TGTGCCAGTAGTATACGACAGGGCCCATACGAGCAGTACTTC; j_gene: TRBJ2-7; v_gene: TRBV19; d_gene: TRBD1; abundance: -
CDR3aa: CATDSGGGNQPQHF; CDR3nt: TGTGCCACCGATTCAGGAGGCGGCAATCAGCCCCAGCATTTT; j_gene: TRBJ1-5; v_gene: TRBV15; d_gene: -; abundance: -
CDR3aa: CASSQDDQGFSYNEQFF; CDR3nt: TGCGCCAGCAGCCAAGATGACCAGGGATTTTCCTACAATGAGCAGTTCTTC; j_gene: TRBJ2-1; v_gene: TRBV4-3; d_gene: -; abundance: -
CDR3aa: CATSDASGRTYNEQFF; CDR3nt: TGTGCCACCAGTGACGCGAGCGGGAGGACCTACAATGAGCAGTTCTTC; j_gene: TRBJ2-1; v_gene: TRBV24-1; d_gene: TRBD2; abundance: -
CDR3aa: CASSQEGGSGQETQYF; CDR3nt: TGCGCCAGCAGCCAAGAAGGTGGTAGCGGACAAGAGACCCAGTACTTC; j_gene: TRBJ2-5; v_gene: TRBV4-3; d_gene: -; abundance: -
CDR3aa: CASSLAGIRYEQYF; CDR3nt: TGTGCCAGCAGCTTGGCGGGGATAAGATACGAGCAGTACTTC; j_gene: TRBJ2-7; v_gene: TRBV5-6; d_gene: -; abundance: -
CDR3aa: CASSGPGGPYNSPLHF; CDR3nt: TGTGCCAGCAGCGGACCGGGGGGCCCCTATAATTCACCCCTCCACTTT; j_gene: TRBJ1-6; v_gene: TRBV28; d_gene: -; abundance: few
CDR3aa: CASSLVGQNTGELFF; CDR3nt: TGCGCCAGCAGCTTGGTGGGACAGAACACCGGGGAGCTGTTTTTT; j_gene: TRBJ2-2; v_gene: TRBV5-1; d_gene: -; abundance: -
CDR3aa: CASSLVRNEKLFF; CDR3nt: TGTGCCAGCAGTCTGGTGAGAAATGAAAAACTGTTTTTT; j_gene: TRBJ1-4; v_gene: TRBV6-5; d_gene: -; abundance: -
CDR3aa: CASSPNGYTF; CDR3nt: TGTGCCAGCAGCCCAAATGGCTACACCTTC; j_gene: TRBJ1-2; v_gene: TRBV7-9; d_gene: -; abundance: -
CDR3aa: CASSSRVAGGVEQYF; CDR3nt: TGCGCCAGCAGCAGTCGCGTAGCGGGAGGGGTGGAGCAGTACTTC; j_gene: TRBJ2-7; v_gene: TRBV5-1; d_gene: TRBD2; abundance: -
CDR3aa: CASSFNLAWRDGNTGELFF; CDR3nt: TGTGCCAGCAGCTTTAATCTAGCGTGGCGGGACGGGAACACCGGGGAGCTGTTTTTT; j_gene: TRBJ2-2; v_gene: TRBV7-9; d_gene: -; abundance: once
CDR3aa: CASSRGQASAEAFF; CDR3nt: TGTGCCAGCAGCAGAGGACAGGCGAGTGCTGAAGCTTTCTTT; j_gene: TRBJ1-1; v_gene: TRBV3-1/TRBV3-2; d_gene: TRBD1; abundance: -
CDR3aa: CASSKGLAGVTSTDTQYF; CDR3nt: TGTGCCAGCAGCAAGGGACTAGCGGGAGTTACTAGCACAGATACGCAGTATTTT; j_gene: TRBJ2-3; v_gene: TRBV21-1; d_gene: -; abundance: few
CDR3aa: CASSLEHRNQPQHF; CDR3nt: TGTGCCAGCAGCTTAGAACACCGCAATCAGCCCCAGCATTTT; j_gene: TRBJ1-5; v_gene: TRBV7-8; d_gene: -; abundance: -
CDR3aa: CAIRDYYEQYF; CDR3nt: TGTGCCATCAGGGACTACTACGAGCAGTACTTC; j_gene: TRBJ2-7; v_gene: TRBV10-3; d_gene: -; abundance: -
CDR3aa: CASSLGGYSPLHF; CDR3nt: TGTGCCAGCAGTTTAGGAGGTTATTCACCCCTCCACTTT; j_gene: TRBJ1-6; v_gene: TRBV27; d_gene: -; abundance: -
CDR3aa: CASSYYALRGYTF; CDR3nt: TGTGCCAGCAGTTACTACGCACTGCGAGGCTACACCTTC; j_gene: TRBJ1-2; v_gene: TRBV6-2/TRBV6-3; d_gene: -; abundance: -
CDR3aa: CASSSREPQHF; CDR3nt: TGTGCCAGCAGTTCGAGGGAGCCCCAGCATTTT; j_gene: TRBJ1-5; v_gene: TRBV28; d_gene: -; abundance: -
CDR3aa: CASSQGGGSPYEQYF; CDR3nt: TGTGCCAGCAGCCAGGGGGGCGGGAGCCCCTACGAGCAGTACTTC; j_gene: TRBJ2-7; v_gene: TRBV3-1/TRBV3-2; d_gene: -; abundance: -
CDR3aa: CASSGWGEGQMKGLFF; CDR3nt: TGTGCCAGTAGTGGATGGGGCGAGGGACAAATGAAGGGACTGTTTTTT; j_gene: TRBJ1-4; v_gene: TRBV19; d_gene: -; abundance: -
CDR3aa: CASSLNTGLAGGDEQFF; CDR3nt: TGTGCCAGCAGTTTAAATACGGGACTAGCGGGAGGCGATGAGCAGTTCTTC; j_gene: TRBJ2-1; v_gene: TRBV27; d_gene: TRBD2; abundance: -
CDR3aa: CASSMGSLGNTIYF; CDR3nt: TGTGCCAGTAGTATGGGGAGCCTGGGAAACACCATATATTTT; j_gene: TRBJ1-3; v_gene: TRBV19; d_gene: -; abundance: once
CDR3aa: CASSPNRVVAGGRDF; CDR3nt: TGTGCCAGCAGTCCTAACAGGGTAGTAGCGGGAGGACGTGACTTC; j_gene: TRBJ2-7; v_gene: TRBV6-5; d_gene: TRBD2; abundance: -